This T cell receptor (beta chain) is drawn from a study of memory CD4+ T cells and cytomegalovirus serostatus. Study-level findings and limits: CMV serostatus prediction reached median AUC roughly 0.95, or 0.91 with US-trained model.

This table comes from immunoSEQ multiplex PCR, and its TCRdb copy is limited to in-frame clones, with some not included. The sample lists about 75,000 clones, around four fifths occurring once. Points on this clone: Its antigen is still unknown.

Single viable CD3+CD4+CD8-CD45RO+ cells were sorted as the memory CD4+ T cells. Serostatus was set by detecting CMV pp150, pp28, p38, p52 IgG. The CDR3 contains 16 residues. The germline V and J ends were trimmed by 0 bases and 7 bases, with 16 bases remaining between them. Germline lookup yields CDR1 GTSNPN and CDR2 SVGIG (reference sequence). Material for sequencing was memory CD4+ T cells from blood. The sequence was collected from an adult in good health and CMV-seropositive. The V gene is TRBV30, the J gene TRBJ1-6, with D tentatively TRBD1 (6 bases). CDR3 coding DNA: TGTGCCTGGAGTGTACCCAGAACAGGGCAGAATTCACCCCTCCACTTT. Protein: CAWSVPRTGQNSPLHF. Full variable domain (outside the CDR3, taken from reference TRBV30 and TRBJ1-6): SQTIHQWPATLVQPVGSPLSLECTVEGTSNPNLYWYRQAAGRGLQLLFYSVGIGQISSEVPQNLSASRPQDRQFILSSKKLLLSDSGFYLCAWSVPRTGQNSPLHFGNGTRLTVT.